This T cell receptor beta chain was recovered during a study of CD4 T cells in relation to SARS-CoV-2 and coronaviruses. Looking at the study overall: The negative reference was HIV-1 Nef peptide pool or peptide-free culture.

From germline, CDR1 is SGHDT and CDR2 YYEEEE. Trimming cost V 5 bases and J 2 bases, with 20 bases left between them. This CDR3 is built from 16 residues. Concerning this clone: Antigen specificity is unknown.

The unexposed donors gave CD4+ T cells in about 2011-2018, prior to COVID-19. Isolation of CD4+ T cells took place after around 11 days in culture. TCRdb's copy holds only in-frame clones and misses some; the assay was immunoSEQ multiplex PCR. The sample consists of approximately 17,000 clones, about 80% of them appearing once. The sequence was collected from a human donor in good health. Sequencing input: CD4+ T cells from PBMCs, cultured in vitro. The chain links TRBV5-6 to TRBJ2-7, with a weak D call TRBD1 (6 bases). The CDR3 nucleotides are TGTGCCAGCAGGTCATCAGGGACATCATCGCCCTACGAGCAGTACTTC. Protein: CASRSSGTSSPYEQYF.